Following are 12 T cell receptor beta chains from one sample sequenced in a study of T cell changes during pregnancy in multiple sclerosis. The protocol was immunoSEQ multiplex PCR, while the TCRdb copy is restricted to in-frame clones and leaves out a portion. The sample yields around 80,000 clones, approximately 90% seen once. Source: peripheral blood, taken before pregnancy. These receptor sequences come from a female donor with multiple sclerosis, enrolled in a pregnancy study.

The chain's CDR3 is CASSLGLLAGTETQYF. Here the CDR3 DNA reads TGTGCCAGCAGCTTAGGGCTCCTAGCGGGGACGGAGACCCAGTACTTC. The chain has TRBV7-2 and TRBJ2-5; 9 nucleotides line up with TRBD2. CDR3 length: 16 residues. Trimming removed 1 base from V and 5 bases from J; junction bases left unmatched: 8. Germline CDR1 SGHTA, CDR2 FQGNSA.

The chain couples TRBV9 to TRBJ2-2, with 9 bases aligning to TRBD1. Germline loops: CDR1 SGDLS, CDR2 YYNGEE. This CDR3 has 14 residues. The junction had 3 bases not matched to a gene; V was cut back by 6 bases and J by 3 bases. DNA for the CDR3: TGTGCCAGCAACCGGGACAGGGACACCGGGGAGCTGTTTTTT. Its protein is CASNRDRDTGELFF.

The chain employs TRBV6-5 and TRBJ2-1, with D maybe TRBD1 (5 bases). The V and J ends lost 2 bases and 12 bases respectively, with 17 bases between them. CDR1 is MNHEY, CDR2 SVGAGI, per germline. The CDR3 length is 14 residues. CDR3 sequence: CASSYDLDSLRQFF. The CDR3, as DNA: TGTGCCAGCAGTTACGACCTAGACAGTTTACGGCAGTTCTTC.

CDR3 in amino acids: CASSALGLAGEVEQFF. CDR3 DNA: TGTGCCAGCAGCGCATTAGGACTAGCGGGAGAGGTTGAGCAGTTCTTC. V gene TRBV9 combines with J gene TRBJ2-1; 13 nucleotides align to TRBD2. The CDR3 totals 16 residues. J gave up 9 bases and V 3 bases, and 9 bases lay outside the gene matches. Per the germline V gene, CDR1 is SGDLS and CDR2 is YYNGEE.

The rearrangement links TRBV27 to TRBJ2-2; unclear D gene. CDR1 is MNHEY, CDR2 SMNVEV, per germline (reference sequence). CDR3 length equals 16 residues. V was pared by 1 base and J by 2 bases, with 11 bases between. DNA of the CDR3: TGTGCCAGCAGTTTATTGGGCAGAATAAACACCGGGGAGCTGTTTTTT. It is translated as CASSLLGRINTGELFF.

The chain recombines TRBV19 with TRBJ1-1; tentative D call: TRBD1 (6 bases). Trimming took 10 bases from V and 2 from J, leaving 11 bases between them. The CDR3 loop spans 12 amino acids. Germline lookup yields CDR1 LNHDA and CDR2 SQIVND (reference sequence). This CDR3 reads CAIQTGNTEAFF. CDR3 in DNA: TGTGCCATTCAGACAGGCAACACTGAAGCTTTCTTT. The variable domain in full, completed from reference TRBV19 and TRBJ1-1, reads DGGITQSPKYLFRKEGQNVTLSCEQNLNHDAMYWYRQDPGQGLRLIYYSQIVNDFQKGDIAEGYSVSREKKESFPLTVTSAQKNPTAFYLCAIQTGNTEAFFGQGTRLTVV.

The genes are TRBV11-3 and TRBJ2-7, with D hard to call. Per germline, CDR1 SGHNT and CDR2 YENEEA. This CDR3 region has 13 residues. V was pared by 4 bases and J by 3 bases, with 10 bases between. For the CDR3, the DNA is TGTGCCAGCAGCTCCCCTCCGGGCTACGAGCAGTACTTC. Amino acid sequence: CASSSPPGYEQYF.

The chain employs TRBV7-9 and TRBJ2-1; TRBD2 matches at 8 bases. Unmatched junction bases numbered 0, after V lost 2 bases and J lost 3 bases. The CDR3 contains 14 residues. The germline CDR1 and CDR2 sequences are SEHNR and FQNEAQ (reference sequence). The CDR3 loop is CASSLTSGYNEQFF. CDR3 in DNA: TGTGCCAGCAGCTTAACTAGCGGCTACAATGAGCAGTTCTTC.

The rearrangement links TRBV7-9 to TRBJ2-1, with TRBD2 identical over 9 bases. The junction had 9 bases not matched to a gene; V was cut back by 4 bases and J by 2 bases. Germline V lookup: CDR1 SEHNR, CDR2 FQNEAQ (reference sequence). CDR3 length equals 17 residues. This CDR3 reads CASSWGTSRSTYNEQFF. CDR3 coding DNA: TGTGCCAGCAGCTGGGGGACTAGCCGATCGACCTACAATGAGCAGTTCTTC.

This chain connects TRBV6-5 to TRBJ2-7; 9 bases map to TRBD2. The CDR3 has 14 amino acids. CDR1 MNHEY and CDR2 SVGAGI come from the germline V gene. Unmatched junction bases numbered 7, after V lost 6 bases and J lost 4 bases. The CDR3 protein is CASSSSGNGYEQYF. The CDR3 DNA follows: TGTGCCAGCAGCTCTAGCGGGAACGGGTACGAGCAGTACTTC.

The V call is TRBV10-3, the J call TRBJ1-3; D may be TRBD1 (6 bases). Germline V lookup: CDR1 ENHRY, CDR2 SYGVKD. This CDR3 has 14 amino acids. V was pared by 8 bases and J by 0 bases, with 11 bases between. The CDR3 spells CAIGTPSSGNTIYF. DNA of the CDR3: TGTGCCATCGGGACACCCAGCTCTGGAAACACCATATATTTT.

This clone appeared a few times. The V and J genes are TRBV19 and TRBJ1-3; no clear D gene. Deletions cut 5 bases from V and 0 bases from J, with 5 bases between. The germline V gene encodes CDR1 LNHDA and CDR2 SQIVND (reference sequence). The CDR3 loop spans 13 amino acids. CDR3 sequence: CASSAGSGNTIYF. For the CDR3, the DNA is TGTGCCAGTAGTGCAGGCTCTGGAAACACCATATATTTT.